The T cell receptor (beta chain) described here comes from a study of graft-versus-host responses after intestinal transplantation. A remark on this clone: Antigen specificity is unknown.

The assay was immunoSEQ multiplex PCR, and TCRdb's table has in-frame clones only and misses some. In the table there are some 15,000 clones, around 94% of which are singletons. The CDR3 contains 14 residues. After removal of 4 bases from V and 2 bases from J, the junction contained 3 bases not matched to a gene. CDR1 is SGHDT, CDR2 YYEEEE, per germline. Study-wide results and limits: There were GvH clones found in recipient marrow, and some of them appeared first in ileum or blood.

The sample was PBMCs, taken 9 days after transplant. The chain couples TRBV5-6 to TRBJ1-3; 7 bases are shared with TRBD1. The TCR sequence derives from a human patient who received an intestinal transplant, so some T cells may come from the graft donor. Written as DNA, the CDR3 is TGTGCCAGCAGCCCAGACAGGGCTGGAAACACCATATATTTT. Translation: CASSPDRAGNTIYF.